This record covers a single TCR beta chain. Its specificity is not known. This sample is drawn from a study of post-analysis software for immune sequencing data. Study-wide points: Elevated frequency relative to controls characterized a handful of TRBV segments in patients, TRBV5-6, TRBV5-1 and TRBV20-1 among them.

Unique molecular identifiers had been added to the TCR beta cDNA libraries. TCRdb ran MiXCR on the PCR reads and lists one entry per CDR3 protein. The table has around 700,000 distinct CDR3 sequences, around 64% seen once. The germline gives CDR1 PRHDT, CDR2 FYEKMQ (reference sequence). The CDR3 runs 17 residues. V lost 4 bases, J lost 5 bases, and 23 bases lay in between. The chain combines TRBV13 with TRBJ1-1, with no clear D. Sequenced: blood. This TCR derives from a girl aged 2 to 10 with multiple sclerosis. Here the CDR3 reads CASSSTSGEPPSTEAFF. CDR3 nucleotide sequence: TGTGCCAGCAGCTCCACTAGCGGAGAACCACCTTCGACTGAAGCTTTCTTT. Combining the CDR3 with reference TRBV13 and TRBJ1-1 gives the whole variable domain AAGVIQSPRHLIKEKRETATLKCYPIPRHDTVYWYQQGPGQDPQFLISFYEKMQSDKGSIPDRFSAQQFSDYHSELNMSSLELGDSALYFCASSSTSGEPPSTEAFFGQGTRLTVV.